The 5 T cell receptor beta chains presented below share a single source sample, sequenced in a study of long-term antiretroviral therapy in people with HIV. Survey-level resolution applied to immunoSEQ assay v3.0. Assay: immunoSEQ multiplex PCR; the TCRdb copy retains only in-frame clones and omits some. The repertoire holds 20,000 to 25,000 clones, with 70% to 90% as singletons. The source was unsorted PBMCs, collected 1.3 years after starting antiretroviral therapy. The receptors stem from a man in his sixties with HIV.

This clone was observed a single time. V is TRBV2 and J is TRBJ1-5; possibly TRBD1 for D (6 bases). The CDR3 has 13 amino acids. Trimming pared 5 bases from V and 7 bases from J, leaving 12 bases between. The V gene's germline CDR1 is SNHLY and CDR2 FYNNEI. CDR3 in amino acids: CASSPQGEQPQHF. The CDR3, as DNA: TGTGCCAGCAGTCCACAGGGAGAGCAGCCCCAGCATTTT.

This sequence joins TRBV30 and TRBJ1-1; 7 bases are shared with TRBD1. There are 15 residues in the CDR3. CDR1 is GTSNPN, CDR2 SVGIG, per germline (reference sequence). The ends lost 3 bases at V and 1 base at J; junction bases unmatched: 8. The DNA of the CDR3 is TGTGCCTGGAGAATGGCCGGGACAGAGAACACTGAAGCTTTCTTT. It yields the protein CAWRMAGTENTEAFF.

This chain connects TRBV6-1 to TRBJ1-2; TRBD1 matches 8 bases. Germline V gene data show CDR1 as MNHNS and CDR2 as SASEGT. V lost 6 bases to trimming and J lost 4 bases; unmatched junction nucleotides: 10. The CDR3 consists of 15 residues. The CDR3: CASREGQAPFYGYTF. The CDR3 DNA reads TGTGCCAGCAGGGAGGGACAGGCGCCATTCTATGGCTACACCTTC.

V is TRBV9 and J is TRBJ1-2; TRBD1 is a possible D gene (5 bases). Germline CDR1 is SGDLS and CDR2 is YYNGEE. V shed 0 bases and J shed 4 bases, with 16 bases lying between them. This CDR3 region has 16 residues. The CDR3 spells CASSVAGAERGYGYTF. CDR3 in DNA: TGTGCCAGCAGCGTAGCTGGGGCAGAAAGGGGCTATGGCTACACCTTC.

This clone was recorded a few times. The CDR3: CASSENTGELFF. The DNA for the CDR3 is TGCGCCAGCAGCGAGAACACCGGGGAGCTGTTTTTT. This sequence joins TRBV5-1 and TRBJ2-2; D is unresolved. The V and J ends lost 4 bases and 1 base respectively, with 2 bases between them. Germline values: CDR1 SGHRS, CDR2 YFSETQ. The CDR3 has 12 residues.